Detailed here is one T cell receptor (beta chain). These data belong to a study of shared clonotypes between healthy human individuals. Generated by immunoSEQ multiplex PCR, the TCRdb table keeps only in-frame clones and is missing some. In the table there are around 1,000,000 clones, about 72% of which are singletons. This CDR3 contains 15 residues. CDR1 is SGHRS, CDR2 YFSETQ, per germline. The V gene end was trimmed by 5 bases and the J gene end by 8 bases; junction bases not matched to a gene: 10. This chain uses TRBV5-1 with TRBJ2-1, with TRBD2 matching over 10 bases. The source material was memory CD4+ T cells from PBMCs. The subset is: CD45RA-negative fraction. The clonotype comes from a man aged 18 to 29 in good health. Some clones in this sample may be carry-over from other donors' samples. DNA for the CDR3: TGCGCCAGCAGAATACTAGCGGGAAAGGTCGATGAGCAGTTCTTC. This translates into CASRILAGKVDEQFF.